The rows below give T cell receptor beta chains drawn from one sample of a study of T-cell memory formation after mild COVID-19. TCRdb re-derived calls from the 5' RACE reads in MiXCR, one entry per CDR3 protein. The sample lists around 150,000 distinct CDR3 sequences, 11% occurring once. The sample taken for sequencing was PBMCs or a T cell subset sorted from them (not recorded which). The source of these receptors is a man aged 18-30 years who had mild COVID-19 (a few samples of this study predate the infection). Cell type and time point are not known. The CDR3 runs from the conserved cysteine through the conserved F or W. D genes are given only for firm matches. Rows give clone size only sometimes, using once, few, many, or a class for an expanded clone.

NA	TRBV6-5	TRBJ1-2	TRBD1	CASSEQGALYGYTF	TGTGCCAGCAGTGAACAGGGGGCCCTCTATGGCTACACCTTC
few	TRBV20-1	TRBJ2-5	TRBD2	CSAQTSGGQETQYF	TGCAGTGCCCAGACTAGCGGGGGACAAGAGACCCAGTACTTC
NA	TRBV5-1	TRBJ2-2	NA	CASSLGQDTGELFF	TGCGCCAGCAGCTTGGGCCAGGACACCGGGGAGCTGTTTTTT
few	TRBV6-5	TRBJ1-1	NA	CASSWASLGGTEAFF	TGTGCCAGCAGTTGGGCTAGTTTGGGAGGAACTGAAGCTTTCTTT
NA	TRBV2	TRBJ2-3	TRBD1	CASSSQGITDTQYF	TGTGCCAGCAGCTCACAGGGGATAACAGATACGCAGTATTTT
few	TRBV6-5	TRBJ2-3	NA	CASRRTSADTQYF	TGTGCCAGCAGGCGTACCTCGGCAGATACGCAGTATTTT
NA	TRBV20-1	TRBJ2-1	NA	CSASLSGIGYNEQFF	TGCAGTGCTAGTTTGTCAGGGATCGGCTACAATGAGCAGTTCTTC
NA	TRBV7-2	TRBJ2-3	NA	CASSLAWASVVNTQYF	TGTGCCAGCAGCTTAGCATGGGCTAGCGTCGTCAATACGCAGTATTTT
few	TRBV7-3	TRBJ2-3	NA	CASSKRGDTQYF	TGTGCCAGCAGCAAGAGGGGAGATACGCAGTATTTT
NA	TRBV2	TRBJ2-7	NA	CASKEYEQYF	TGTGCCAGCAAGGAATACGAGCAGTACTTC
NA	TRBV10-3	TRBJ2-5	NA	CAISKQGEGETQYF	TGTGCCATCAGTAAACAGGGAGAGGGAGAGACCCAGTACTTC
few	TRBV12-3/TRBV12-4	TRBJ2-1	TRBD2	CASRTSGGVEQFF	TGTGCCAGCCGGACTAGCGGGGGGGTTGAGCAGTTCTTC
many	TRBV5-1	TRBJ2-7	NA	CASSTDRSVTYEQYF	TGCGCCAGCAGCACCGACAGGTCGGTCACCTACGAGCAGTACTTC
few	TRBV5-1	TRBJ2-1	TRBD2	CASSRERGASEQFF	TGCGCCAGCAGCAGAGAGCGGGGAGCGAGTGAGCAGTTCTTC
NA	TRBV6-2/TRBV6-3	TRBJ2-1	TRBD2	CASSPGTSPYNEQFF	TGTGCCAGCAGTCCGGGGACTAGCCCCTACAATGAGCAGTTCTTC
many	TRBV7-3	TRBJ2-2	NA	CASSPRLIGGELFF	TGTGCCAGCAGCCCCCGGTTAATTGGTGGGGAGCTGTTTTTT
NA	TRBV7-8	TRBJ2-5	TRBD2	CASRSRLAGKETQYF	TGTGCCAGCAGGAGTCGACTAGCGGGGAAAGAGACCCAGTACTTC
few	TRBV25-1	TRBJ2-3	TRBD2	CARMTSGDTDTQYF	TGTGCCAGGATGACTAGCGGTGACACAGATACGCAGTATTTT
few	TRBV7-8	TRBJ1-5	TRBD1	CASSFTRTGAVGNQPQHF	TGTGCCAGCAGCTTTACCCGAACAGGGGCTGTTGGCAATCAGCCCCAGCATTTT
NA	TRBV20-1	TRBJ1-4	NA	CSARDRRANEKLFF	TGCAGTGCTAGAGATAGGAGAGCTAATGAAAAACTGTTTTTT
few	TRBV19	TRBJ1-2	TRBD1	CASKTGEWRDYGYTF	TGTGCCAGCAAGACAGGGGAGTGGAGGGACTATGGCTACACCTTC
NA	TRBV9	TRBJ1-3	NA	CASSVVGTQSSGNTIYF	TGTGCCAGCAGCGTAGTGGGGACGCAGAGCTCTGGAAACACCATATATTTT
few	TRBV12-3/TRBV12-4	TRBJ2-5	NA	CASSLLAGETQYF	TGTGCCAGCAGTTTACTAGCTGGGGAGACCCAGTACTTC
many	TRBV12-3/TRBV12-4	TRBJ2-5	TRBD2	CASSSLAGGRETQYF	TGTGCCAGCAGCTCTCTAGCGGGGGGCCGGGAGACCCAGTACTTC
NA	TRBV6-5	TRBJ1-2	TRBD1	CASTRTGFYYGYTF	TGTGCCAGCACTCGGACAGGATTCTACTATGGCTACACCTTC
NA	TRBV3-1	TRBJ2-3	NA	CASSTPDYHTDTQYF	TGTGCCAGCAGCACGCCAGATTACCACACAGATACGCAGTATTTT
few	TRBV2	TRBJ1-1	NA	CASSETANTEAFF	TGTGCCAGCAGTGAAACAGCAAACACTGAAGCTTTCTTT
NA	TRBV12-3/TRBV12-4	TRBJ2-5	TRBD1	CASSLGTGHQTQYF	TGTGCCAGCAGTTTGGGGACAGGGCATCAGACCCAGTACTTC
NA	TRBV6-1	TRBJ2-2	NA	CASSHGTPRAGELFF	TGTGCCAGCAGCCACGGGACCCCCCGGGCCGGGGAGCTGTTTTTT
NA	TRBV6-6	TRBJ2-2	NA	CASSYFPERDTGELFF	TGTGCCAGCAGTTACTTCCCGGAAAGAGACACCGGGGAGCTGTTTTTT
NA	TRBV7-2	TRBJ1-2	NA	CASSENEILYGYTF	TGTGCCAGCAGCGAAAACGAGATCTTATATGGCTACACCTTC
NA	TRBV18	TRBJ2-7	TRBD1	CASSPRQGASYEQYF	TGTGCCAGCTCACCACGGCAGGGGGCCTCCTACGAGCAGTACTTC
few	TRBV4-2	TRBJ1-6	NA	CASSQAGSQSNSPLHF	TGTGCCAGCAGCCAGGCAGGGTCTCAGTCCAATTCACCCCTCCACTTT
many	TRBV29-1	TRBJ1-2	TRBD1	CSVDLGQGFHRRGYTF	TGCAGCGTTGACTTAGGACAGGGCTTTCATCGTCGAGGCTACACCTTC
few	TRBV3-1	TRBJ1-2	NA	CASSQVLGGSRYGYTF	TGTGCCAGCAGCCAAGTCCTCGGCGGCTCCCGTTATGGCTACACCTTC
NA	TRBV7-8	TRBJ2-1	TRBD2	CASSLAAGGLLYNEQFF	TGTGCCAGCAGCTTAGCAGCGGGGGGGTTGCTTTACAATGAGCAGTTCTTC
few	TRBV6-1	TRBJ1-4	NA	CASTSGHSNEKLFF	TGTGCCAGCACTTCGGGACACTCTAATGAAAAACTGTTTTTT
NA	TRBV20-1	TRBJ2-1	TRBD2	CRVGGGHDNEQFF	TGCAGGGTCGGCGGGGGTCATGACAATGAGCAGTTCTTC
NA	TRBV7-4	TRBJ2-4	NA	CASSFIAFRAIAKNIQYF	TGTGCCAGCAGCTTCATCGCGTTCAGGGCAATAGCCAAAAACATTCAGTACTTC
NA	TRBV12-3/TRBV12-4	TRBJ1-1	NA	CASSPLARNTEAFF	TGTGCCAGCAGCCCCCTTGCAAGGAACACTGAAGCTTTCTTT
NA	TRBV4-3	TRBJ2-5	TRBD1	CASSIRDRGQETQYF	TGCGCCAGCAGCATCCGGGACAGGGGCCAAGAGACCCAGTACTTC
few	TRBV4-2	TRBJ1-5	TRBD1	CASSQGYRDSHQPQHF	TGTGCCAGCAGCCAAGGATACCGGGACAGTCATCAGCCCCAGCATTTT
few	TRBV7-2	TRBJ1-4	TRBD1	CASSFRTGEEKLFF	TGTGCCAGCAGCTTTAGGACAGGGGAAGAAAAACTGTTTTTT
NA	TRBV7-9	TRBJ2-7	NA	CASSRELGGYEQYF	TGTGCCAGCAGCCGAGAGCTGGGCGGCTACGAGCAGTACTTC
few	TRBV7-2	TRBJ1-1	TRBD1	CASSSSTGTAFF	TGTGCCAGCAGCTCCTCGACAGGGACCGCTTTCTTT
NA	TRBV4-3	TRBJ1-2	NA	CASSLLLAGAYGYTF	TGCGCCAGCAGTCTCCTTTTAGCTGGGGCCTATGGCTACACCTTC